Listed below are T cell receptor beta chains from one sample, sequenced in a study of cytomegalovirus exposure and HLA in healthy donors. Profiling relied on immunoSEQ multiplex PCR, and the TCRdb table lists in-frame clones only, not all of them. The sample has around 100,000 clones. The material sequenced was PBMCs. All receptors come from a man aged 35 to 55 in good health and CMV-seropositive. The CDR3 runs from the conserved cysteine through the conserved F or W. D genes are given only for firm matches.

>TRBV5-1|NA|TRBJ1-2
CASRTVYGEVGYTF
TGCGCCAGCAGGACCGTTTACGGGGAAGTTGGCTACACCTTC
>TRBV7-9|NA|TRBJ1-5
CASSLGSADYSNQPQHF
TGTGCCAGCAGCTTAGGGAGCGCTGACTATAGCAATCAGCCCCAGCATTTT
>TRBV6-5|TRBD1|TRBJ1-2
CASSYSRQGDYGYTF
TGTGCCAGCAGTTACTCCCGACAGGGCGACTATGGCTACACCTTC
>TRBV18|NA|TRBJ1-5
CASSPLRTASNQPQHF
TGTGCCAGCTCACCCCTTCGGACAGCCAGCAATCAGCCCCAGCATTTT
>TRBV10-2|NA|TRBJ1-2
CASSEADYYYGYTF
TGCGCCAGCAGTGAGGCAGACTACTACTATGGCTACACCTTC
>TRBV19|NA|TRBJ2-7
CASRGRVSYEQYF
TGTGCCAGTAGAGGCAGGGTCTCCTACGAGCAGTACTTC
>TRBV10-3|TRBD1|TRBJ1-2
CAIAPQGAVYGYTF
TGTGCCATCGCCCCTCAGGGGGCGGTCTATGGCTACACCTTC
>TRBV10-1|TRBD1|TRBJ2-1
CASSVPGQGQFF
TGCGCCAGCAGTGTACCGGGACAGGGGCAGTTCTTC
>TRBV28|TRBD1|TRBJ1-2
CASRATGGFAYGYTF
TGTGCCAGCCGTGCTACAGGGGGTTTTGCCTATGGCTACACCTTC
>TRBV7-7|NA|TRBJ2-7
CASSLDPGYEQYF
TGTGCTAGCAGCTTAGATCCCGGCTACGAGCAGTACTTC
>TRBV11-2|NA|TRBJ1-1
CASSPHRKSNTEAFF
TGTGCCAGCAGCCCCCACAGGAAATCGAACACTGAAGCTTTCTTT
>TRBV6-6|NA|TRBJ2-5
CASRDDWFATQYF
TGTGCCAGCAGGGATGACTGGTTCGCGACCCAGTACTTC
>TRBV2|TRBD1|TRBJ2-5
CASLTGGETQYF
TGTGCCAGCCTGACAGGGGGGGAGACCCAGTACTTC
>TRBV28|TRBD1|TRBJ2-7
CASRLTGEGYEQYF
TGTGCCAGCAGGCTGACAGGGGAAGGTTACGAGCAGTACTTC